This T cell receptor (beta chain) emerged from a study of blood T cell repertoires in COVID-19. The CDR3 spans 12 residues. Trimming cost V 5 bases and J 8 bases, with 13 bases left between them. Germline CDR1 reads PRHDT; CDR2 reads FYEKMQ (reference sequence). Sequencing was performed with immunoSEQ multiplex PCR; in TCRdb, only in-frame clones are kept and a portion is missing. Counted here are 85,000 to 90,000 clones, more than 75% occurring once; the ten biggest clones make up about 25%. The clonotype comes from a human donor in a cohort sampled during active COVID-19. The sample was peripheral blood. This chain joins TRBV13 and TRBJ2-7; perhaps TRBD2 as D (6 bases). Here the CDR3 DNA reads TGTGCCAGCAGCCCCCCTCGGGGGAAGCAGTACTTC. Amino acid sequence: CASSPPRGKQYF.